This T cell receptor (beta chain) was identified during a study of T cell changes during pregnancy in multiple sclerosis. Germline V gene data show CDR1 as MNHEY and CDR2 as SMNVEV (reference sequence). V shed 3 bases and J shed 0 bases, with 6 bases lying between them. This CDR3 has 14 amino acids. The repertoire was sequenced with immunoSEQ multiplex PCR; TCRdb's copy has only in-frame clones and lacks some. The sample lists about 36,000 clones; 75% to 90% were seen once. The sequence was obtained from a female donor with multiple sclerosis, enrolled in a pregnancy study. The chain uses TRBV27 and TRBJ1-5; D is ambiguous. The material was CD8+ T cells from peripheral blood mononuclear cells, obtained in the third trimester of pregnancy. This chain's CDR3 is CASSFAYSNQPQHF. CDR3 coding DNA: TGTGCCAGCAGTTTCGCCTATAGCAATCAGCCCCAGCATTTT.